Presented here are 16 T cell receptor beta chains from one specimen sequenced in a study of shared clonotypes between healthy human individuals. The table came from immunoSEQ multiplex PCR; TCRdb's copy has only in-frame clones and leaves some out. Of 75,000 to 100,000 clones listed, approximately 51% were seen once; the top ten hold over 13%. Sequences were obtained from PBMCs. The source is a woman aged 40 to 50 in good health. Some clones in this sample may be carry-over from other donors' samples.

This sequence joins TRBV4-2 and TRBJ2-1; 8 bases are shared with TRBD2. Per the germline V gene, CDR1 is LGHNA and CDR2 is YNFKEQ. J lost 5 bases, V lost 4 bases, and 7 bases had no gene match. This CDR3 has 15 residues. The CDR3 loop is CASSPGLGTNNEQFF. In DNA, the CDR3 is TGTGCCAGCAGCCCGGGACTAGGGACAAACAATGAGCAGTTCTTC.

This clone has only a few counts. The chain carries TRBV7-9 and TRBJ1-6; 7 bases map to TRBD1. The germline gives CDR1 SEHNR, CDR2 FQNEAQ (reference sequence). V lost 1 base and J lost 10; bases outside the gene matches: 10. CDR3 length: 16 residues. CDR3 DNA sequence: TGTGCCAGCAGCTTAGTTGTATCAGGGGGAGGATCACCCCTCCACTTT. It codes for CASSLVVSGGGSPLHF.

V and J are TRBV6-5 and TRBJ1-5, with D unclear. CDR3 size: 14 residues. Trimming left V 5 bases short and J 7 bases short, with 15 bases between. Germline V lookup: CDR1 MNHEY, CDR2 SVGAGI. The CDR3 loop is CASSVGEPEQPQHF. The DNA for the CDR3 is TGTGCCAGCAGTGTGGGAGAACCAGAACAGCCCCAGCATTTT.

About this clone: A read error likely explains this, since a far larger clone differs by one base. V gene TRBV7-9 combines with J gene TRBJ1-2, with TRBD1 identical over 8 bases. The CDR3 extends over 16 amino acids. Trimming cost V 4 bases and J 1 base; bases outside gene matches: 8. Per the germline V gene, CDR1 is SEHNR and CDR2 is FQNEAQ (reference sequence). CDR3 nucleotides: TGTGCCAGCAGCTACTTGGGACAGGAAGATAACTATGGCTACACCTTC. Translated: CASSYLGQEDNYGYTF.

This clone was observed many times. This sequence joins TRBV15 and TRBJ2-3; D is unresolved. Per germline, CDR1 LNHNV and CDR2 YYDKDF (reference sequence). With 1 base removed from V and 5 bases from J, the gap between germline ends came to 10 bases. CDR3 length: 14 amino acids. CDR3 sequence: CATSRGGIGDTQYF. The DNA of the CDR3 is TGTGCCACCAGCAGAGGAGGTATAGGAGATACGCAGTATTTT.

This chain joins TRBV19 and TRBJ2-7, with D tentatively TRBD2 (6 bases). The CDR3 runs to 15 residues. Between the trimmed V and J ends, which lost 4 bases and 6 bases, there was a span of 19 bases. Germline CDR1 LNHDA, CDR2 SQIVND (reference sequence). The CDR3 protein is CASSTQTAGTGEQYF. DNA of the CDR3: TGTGCCAGTAGTACCCAAACGGCGGGAACGGGCGAGCAGTACTTC.

In this sample, this clone turned up many times. The rearrangement joins TRBV30 to TRBJ2-1, with 9 bases matching TRBD1. V gave up 5 bases and J gave up 5 bases; unmatched junction bases: 13. The length of the CDR3 is 16 residues. The germline V gene has CDR1 GTSNPN and CDR2 SVGIG (reference sequence). The CDR3 nucleotides are TGTGCCTGGCACACCAGAGGGACAGGGAGAAACAATGAGCAGTTCTTC. Protein product: CAWHTRGTGRNNEQFF.

This clone was observed a few times. The rearrangement joins TRBV5-1 to TRBJ2-5, with 8 bases aligning to TRBD2. This CDR3 region has 14 residues. The germline CDR1 and CDR2 sequences are SGHRS and YFSETQ. V shed 5 bases, J shed 4 bases, and the junction held 7 bases outside the gene matches. CDR3 in amino acids: CASRSTSGVETQYF. In DNA, the CDR3 is TGCGCCAGCAGGTCCACTAGCGGTGTAGAGACCCAGTACTTC.

The gene calls are TRBV29-1 and TRBJ2-5; 7 positions match TRBD1. V dropped 6 bases and J dropped 0; count of bases not matched to a gene: 4. Germline V lookup: CDR1 SQVTM, CDR2 ANQGSEA. The CDR3 has 13 amino acids. The CDR3 region has the DNA TGCAGCGTCCCTGGGACAGACCAAGAGACCCAGTACTTC. Encoded protein: CSVPGTDQETQYF.

This clone appeared once. It is likely a read error: a sequence one base away is far more abundant. In the same sample, other DNA sequences code for this CDR3. The chain carries TRBV30 and TRBJ2-5; D unclear. The J call could be wrong; TRBJ2-7 is a better fit for the DNA end. Per germline, CDR1 GTSNPN and CDR2 SVGIG (reference sequence). The CDR3 extends over 13 amino acids. In nucleotides, the CDR3 is TGTGCCTGGAGTATTGCTACCCCGGGCGAGCAGTACTTC. It is translated as CAWSIATPGEQYF.

This clone was recorded at least ten times. This CDR3 is also generated by other DNA sequences in the sample. The chain has TRBV5-8 and TRBJ1-2; D might be TRBD1 (5 bases). The CDR3 runs to 16 residues. Per the germline V gene, CDR1 is SGHTS and CDR2 is YDEGEE. The V and J ends lost 3 bases and 7 bases respectively, with 22 bases between them. This CDR3 is CASSWGGVWAAVGYTF. The CDR3 DNA is TGTGCCAGCAGCTGGGGAGGGGTGTGGGCAGCGGTTGGCTACACCTTC.

There are many counts of this clone. The chain is built from TRBV30 and TRBJ2-6; D is possibly TRBD1 (5 bases). The CDR3 runs 15 residues. The germline gives CDR1 GTSNPN, CDR2 SVGIG (reference sequence). V lost 2 bases to trimming and J lost 4 bases, with 12 bases between them. CDR3 sequence: CAWSQTGPGANVLTF. The CDR3 bases are TGTGCCTGGAGTCAAACAGGTCCCGGGGCCAACGTCCTGACTTTC.

The CDR3 region has the DNA TGTGCCAGCAGCCCAAGCGGGACCAACTATGGCTACACCTTC. Residues: CASSPSGTNYGYTF. The chain combines TRBV7-2 with TRBJ1-2; a possible D gene is TRBD1 (5 bases). Germline values: CDR1 SGHTA, CDR2 FQGNSA. Trimming removed 5 bases from V and 2 bases from J, with 12 bases in between. The CDR3 is 14 residues long. Full variable domain (outside the CDR3, taken from reference TRBV7-2 and TRBJ1-2): GAGVSQSPSNKVTEKGKDVELRCDPISGHTALYWYRQSLGQGLEFLIYFQGNSAPDKSGLPSDRFSAERTGGSVSTLTIQRTQQEDSAVYLCASSPSGTNYGYTFGSGTRLTVV.

For this clone: One junction end does not reproduce the germline sequence, and a read error may be involved. J is TRBJ2-2 and V is TRBV23-1, with 8 bases fitting TRBD1. TRBV23-1 is an ORF for which the function is uncertain. The CDR3 contains 16 residues. This CDR3 is CASSQFDRGGTGKLFF. CDR3 DNA sequence: TGCGCCAGCAGTCAATTCGACAGGGGAGGAACCGGGAAGCTGTTTTTT.

This chain links TRBV25-1 with TRBJ2-1; D possibly corresponds to TRBD2 (5 bases). The V gene's germline CDR1 is MGHDK and CDR2 SYGVNS. CDR3 length: 15 residues. The V and J ends lost 4 bases and 0 bases respectively, with 10 bases between them. The CDR3 sequence: CASSGTDYSYNEQFF. The CDR3 coding sequence is TGTGCCAGCAGTGGGACTGATTACTCCTACAATGAGCAGTTCTTC.

This clone was seen many times. The chain links TRBV28 to TRBJ2-6; no firm D call. CDR1 is MDHEN and CDR2 is SYDVKM in the germline V gene. The ends were cut back, 5 bases at V and 0 bases at J, with 11 bases in the middle. The CDR3 runs to 16 residues. CDR3 loop: CASSTTATSGANVLTF. The CDR3 coding sequence is TGTGCCAGCAGTACCACAGCTACCTCTGGGGCCAACGTCCTGACTTTC.